One and the same sample provided the 13 T cell receptor beta chains below, sequenced in a study of tumor-infiltrating lymphocytes in primary liver carcinoma. For blood RNA, unsorted whole blood served as the source, and germline DNA was extracted too. TCR beta cDNA was reverse-transcribed from about 0.45 ug of total RNA. The reaction used a constant-region primer and ProtoScript II reverse transcriptase. Slightly modified ARM-PCR, run as three nested multiplex PCR rounds, produced the TCR beta libraries. The first two PCR rounds, roughly 9 cycles each, used TRBV1-TRBV30 forward primers and a C-beta reverse primer. TCRdb recomputed calls from the multiplex PCR reads with MiXCR, one row per CDR3 protein. The sample holds approximately 330,000 distinct CDR3 sequences, less than 70% seen once. The sequenced material came from peripheral blood. All receptors derive from a man aged 40-50 years with primary liver carcinoma and hepatitis B virus infection.

A note on this clonotype: With a much larger clone just one base away, this may be a read error. The V and J genes are TRBV12-3 or TRBV12-4 and TRBJ2-7; TRBD2 is a possible D gene (6 bases). This CDR3 spans 15 amino acids. Here the CDR3 reads CVSSLPQGGTYEQYF. The DNA for the CDR3 is TGTGTCAGCAGCTTGCCCCAGGGAGGCACCTACGAGCAGTACTTC.

This chain links TRBV11-2 with TRBJ2-1; possibly TRBD2 for D (6 bases). Trimming pared 6 bases from V and 3 bases from J, leaving 15 bases between. Looked up from germline, CDR1 is SGHAT and CDR2 is FQNNGV. CDR3 size: 15 residues. The CDR3 coding sequence is TGTGCCAGCAGACCCTGGGTCGGGAGCTACAATGAGCAGTTCTTC. This codes for CASRPWVGSYNEQFF.

This clonotype was detected many times. The V gene is TRBV29-1, the J gene TRBJ2-3, with D unresolved. This CDR3 contains 14 residues. Trimming pared 6 bases from V and 6 bases from J, leaving 19 bases between. In germline, CDR1 is SQVTM, CDR2 ANQGSEA. The CDR3 is CSVYNTATPDTQYF. CDR3 DNA: TGCAGCGTGTATAACACAGCGACCCCTGATACGCAGTATTTT.

This clonotype was detected many times. J is TRBJ2-4 and V is TRBV6-5, with D possibly being TRBD1 (8 bases). Germline CDR1 and CDR2: MNHEY and SVGAGI. The V end lost 5 bases, the J end lost 10 bases, and 15 bases lay between the germline ends. The CDR3 is 13 residues long. The CDR3 DNA sequence: TGTGCCAGCAGTCCAGGACAGGGAGGGATTCAGTACTTC. Encoded protein: CASSPGQGGIQYF.

This clonotype was found a few times. The chain combines TRBV24-1 with TRBJ2-1, with 7 positions matching TRBD1. The CDR3 is made up of 17 amino acids. CDR1 KGHDR and CDR2 SFDVKD come from the germline V gene. The J segment lost 0 bases and the V segment lost 2 bases, leaving 6 bases of the junction unmatched. CDR3 in amino acids: CATSDSPGQVSYNEQFF. The CDR3 nucleotides read TGTGCCACCAGTGATTCCCCTGGACAGGTCTCCTACAATGAGCAGTTCTTC.

The chain is built from TRBV18 and TRBJ2-2; TRBD2 might be the D (6 bases). Trimming took off 5 bases at V and 6 bases at J, with 13 bases between the two ends. Germline-derived CDR1 and CDR2 are KGHSH and LQKENI. The CDR3 is made up of 14 amino acids. The CDR3 sequence is CASSKTSSSGELFF. CDR3 coding DNA: TGTGCCAGCTCAAAGACTAGTTCCTCCGGGGAGCTGTTTTTT.

This clonotype was counted a single time. This may be a read error, as it is one base from a much larger clone. V usage is TRBV5-6 and J usage is TRBJ2-3; D might be TRBD2 (6 bases). CDR1 is SGHDT, CDR2 YYEEEE, per germline. The CDR3 spans 15 residues. The V gene lost 4 bases and the J gene lost 0 bases, with 12 bases spanning the gap. The CDR3, as DNA: TGTGCCAGCAGCGTGGTTGGGACTAGCACAGATACGCAGTATTTT. It is translated as CASSVVGTSTDTQYF.

Comments on this clonotype: One end of the junction fails to match germline, which may point to a read error. The chain recombines TRBV10-3 with TRBJ2-3, with D possibly TRBD2 on 6 matching bases. Germline V gene lookup returns CDR1 ENHRY and CDR2 SYGVKD. CDR3 length: 15 residues. The CDR3 sequence: CAISGAEEGTDTQCF. The DNA for the CDR3 is TGTGCCATCAGTGGGGCGGAGGAGGGTACAGATACGCAGTGTTTT.

As regards this clonotype: A much larger clone is a single base away; this may be a read error. The gene calls are TRBV14 and TRBJ1-1, with 8 bases identical to TRBD1. The CDR3 is made up of 15 amino acids. The germline gives CDR1 SGHDN, CDR2 FVKESK. CDR3 sequence (DNA): TGTGCCAGCAGACAAGTCCTTACAGGGGGCACTGAAGCTTTCTTT. Protein sequence: CASRQVLTGGTEAFF. The full variable domain, in which reference TRBV14 and TRBJ1-1 provide the parts outside the CDR3, is EAGVTQFPSHSVIEKGQTVTLRCDPISGHDNLYWYRRVMGKEIKFLLHFVKESKQDESGMPNNRFLAERTGGTYSTLKVQPAELEDSGVYFCASRQVLTGGTEAFFGQGTRLTVV.

A remark on this clonotype: This may be a read error: a much more frequent sequence differs by one nucleotide. J is TRBJ2-3 and V is TRBV4-3; D remains unclear. The germline V gene encodes CDR1 LGHNA and CDR2 YSLEER. Trimming removed 1 base from V and 2 bases from J, with 7 bases in between. This CDR3 spans 14 amino acids. CDR3 DNA sequence: TGCGCCAGCAGCCAAGCCCTAACCACAGATACGCAGTATTTT. Its protein product is CASSQALTTDTQYF.

This clonotype has a count of ten or more. The chain combines TRBV11-2 with TRBJ1-2, with no clear D. V was shortened by 5 bases and J by 2 bases, with 12 bases between the two germline ends. Per germline, CDR1 SGHAT and CDR2 FQNNGV. The CDR3 consists of 14 residues. The CDR3 region has the DNA TGTGCCAGCAGCCAGAGGACCGTGAACTATGGCTACACCTTC. Its translation is CASSQRTVNYGYTF.

The CDR3 here is CASRPGIMEPQHF. As DNA, the CDR3 is TGTGCCAGCAGACCAGGGATTATGGAGCCCCAGCATTTT. The rearrangement uses TRBV6-1 and TRBJ1-5; a possible D gene is TRBD1 (5 bases). The V end lost 6 bases, the J end lost 8 bases, and 14 bases lay between the germline ends. There are 13 residues in the CDR3. Germline CDR1 is MNHNS and CDR2 is SASEGT.

This clonotype came up many times. The chain links TRBV10-3 to TRBJ2-2; a weak D match, TRBD1 (6 bases). The CDR3 spans 16 residues. Trimming removed 2 bases at V and 3 bases at J, with 13 bases between. Germline V gives CDR1 ENHRY, CDR2 SYGVKD. CDR3 in DNA: TGTGCCATCAGTGAGCAACGGACAGCGTACACCGGGGAGCTGTTTTTT. As protein: CAISEQRTAYTGELFF.